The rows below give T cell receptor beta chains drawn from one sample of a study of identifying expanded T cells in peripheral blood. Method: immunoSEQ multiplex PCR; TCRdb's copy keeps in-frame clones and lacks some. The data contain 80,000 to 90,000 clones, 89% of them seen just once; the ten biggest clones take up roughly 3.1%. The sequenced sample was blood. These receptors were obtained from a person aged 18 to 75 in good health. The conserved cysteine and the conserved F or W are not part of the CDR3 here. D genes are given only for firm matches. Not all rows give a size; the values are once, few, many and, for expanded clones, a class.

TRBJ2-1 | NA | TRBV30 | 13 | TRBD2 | AWSVLAGPYNEQF
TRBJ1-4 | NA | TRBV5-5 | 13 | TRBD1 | ASSHGQDLNEKLF
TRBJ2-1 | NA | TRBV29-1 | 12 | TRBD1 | SAAGQGWRNEQF
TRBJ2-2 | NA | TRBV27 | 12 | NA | ASSYGPNTGELF
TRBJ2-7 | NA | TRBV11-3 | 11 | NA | ASSAGPTGEQY
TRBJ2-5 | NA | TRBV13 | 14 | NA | ASSFTRDTREETQY
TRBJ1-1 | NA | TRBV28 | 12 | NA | ASSLVSLNTEAF
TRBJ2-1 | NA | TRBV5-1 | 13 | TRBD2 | ASSLGLAGLNEQF
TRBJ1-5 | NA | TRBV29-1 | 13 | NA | SVGGGGGSNQPQH
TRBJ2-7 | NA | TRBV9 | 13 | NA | ASSVQEGASYEQY
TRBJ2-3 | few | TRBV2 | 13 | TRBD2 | ASSGTSTSTDTQY
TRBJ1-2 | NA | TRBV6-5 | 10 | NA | ASSNGGKGYT
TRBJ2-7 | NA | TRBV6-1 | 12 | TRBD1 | ASTGTVSSYEQY
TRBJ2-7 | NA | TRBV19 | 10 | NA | ASSFRGGEQY
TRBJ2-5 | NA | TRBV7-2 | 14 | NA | ASSFDLGYPQETQY
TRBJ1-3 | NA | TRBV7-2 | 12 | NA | ASSQDRTGNTIY
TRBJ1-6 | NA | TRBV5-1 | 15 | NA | ASSPAAGVNLNSPLH
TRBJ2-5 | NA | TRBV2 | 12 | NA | ASRITGSQETQY
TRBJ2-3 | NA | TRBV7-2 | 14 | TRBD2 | ASSLTSGGSTDTQY
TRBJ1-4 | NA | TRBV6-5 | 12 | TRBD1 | ASRETGANEKLF
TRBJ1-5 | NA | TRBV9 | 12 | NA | ASNEGVLNQPQH
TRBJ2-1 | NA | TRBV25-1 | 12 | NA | ASSDQMWANEQF
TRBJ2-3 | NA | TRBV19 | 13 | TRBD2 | ASSITSGVTDTQY
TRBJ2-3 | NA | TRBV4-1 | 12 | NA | ASSHWQGDDTQY
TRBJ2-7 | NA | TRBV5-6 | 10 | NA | ASSFLGGEQY
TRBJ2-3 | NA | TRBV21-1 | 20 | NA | ASRAGLAGGAWLLRSTDTQY
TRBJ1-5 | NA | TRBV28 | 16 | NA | ASSFSLGFGSLDQPQH
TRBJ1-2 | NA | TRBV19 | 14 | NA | ASSIGGTGLAYGYT
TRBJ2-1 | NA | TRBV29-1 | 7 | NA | SVEVEQF
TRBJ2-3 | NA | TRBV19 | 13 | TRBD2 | ASSSTGLAADTQY
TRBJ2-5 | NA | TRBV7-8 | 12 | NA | ASSQQERMETQY
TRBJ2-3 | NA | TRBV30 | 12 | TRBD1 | AWSAGQGADTQY
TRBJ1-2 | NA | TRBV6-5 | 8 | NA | ASSYAGYT
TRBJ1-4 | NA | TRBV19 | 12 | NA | ASSITDVGEKLF
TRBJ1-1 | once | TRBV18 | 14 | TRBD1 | ASSSGNRGPNTEAF
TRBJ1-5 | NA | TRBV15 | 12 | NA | ATSREWGDQPQH
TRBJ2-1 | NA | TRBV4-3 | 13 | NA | ASSQDALPYNEQF
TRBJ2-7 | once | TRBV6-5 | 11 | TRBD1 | ASNGQGSSGQY
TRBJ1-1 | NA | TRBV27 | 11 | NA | ASSLTGGVEAF
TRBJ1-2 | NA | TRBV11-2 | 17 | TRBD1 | ASSSTHGTGGRPNYGYT
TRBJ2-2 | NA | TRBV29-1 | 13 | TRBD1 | SGRATGDNTGELF
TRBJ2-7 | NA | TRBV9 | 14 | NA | ASSVAPRGAAYEQY
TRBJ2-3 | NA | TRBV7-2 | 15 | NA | ASSLGSTWRPTDTQY
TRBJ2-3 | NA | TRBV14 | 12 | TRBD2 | ASSQGLAADTQY
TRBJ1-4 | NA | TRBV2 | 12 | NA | ASSLRQENEKLF
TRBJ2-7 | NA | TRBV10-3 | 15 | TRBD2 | AISELGLAGASYEQY
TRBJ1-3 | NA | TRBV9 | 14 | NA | ASSPRDGYSGNTIY
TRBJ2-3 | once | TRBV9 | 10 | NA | ASSASTDTQY
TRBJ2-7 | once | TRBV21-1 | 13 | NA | ASNFNRAYDHEQY
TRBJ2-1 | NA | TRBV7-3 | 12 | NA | ASSLGQGNNEQF
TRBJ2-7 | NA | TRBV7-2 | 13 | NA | ASSLVSPSNYEQY
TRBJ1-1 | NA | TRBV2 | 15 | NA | ASSDASVWGVNTEAF
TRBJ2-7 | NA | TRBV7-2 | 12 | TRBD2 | ASSFGGANYEQY
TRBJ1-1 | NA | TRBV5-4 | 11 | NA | ASSLIQDTEAF